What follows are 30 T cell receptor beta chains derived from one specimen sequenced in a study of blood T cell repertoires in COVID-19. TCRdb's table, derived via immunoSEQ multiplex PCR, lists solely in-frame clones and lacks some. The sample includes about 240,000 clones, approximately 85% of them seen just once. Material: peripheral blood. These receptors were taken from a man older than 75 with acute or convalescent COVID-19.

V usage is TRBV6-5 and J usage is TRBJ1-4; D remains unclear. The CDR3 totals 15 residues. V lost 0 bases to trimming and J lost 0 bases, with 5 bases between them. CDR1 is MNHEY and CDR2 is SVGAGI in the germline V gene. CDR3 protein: CASSYSGSTNEKLFF. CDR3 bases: TGTGCCAGCAGTTACTCCGGGTCAACTAATGAAAAACTGTTTTTT.

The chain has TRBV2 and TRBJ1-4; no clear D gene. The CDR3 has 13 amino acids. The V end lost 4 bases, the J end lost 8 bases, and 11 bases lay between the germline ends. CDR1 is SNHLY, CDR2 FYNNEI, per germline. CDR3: CASSVLGREKLFF. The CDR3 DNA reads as TGTGCCAGCAGTGTATTAGGCAGGGAAAAACTGTTTTTT.

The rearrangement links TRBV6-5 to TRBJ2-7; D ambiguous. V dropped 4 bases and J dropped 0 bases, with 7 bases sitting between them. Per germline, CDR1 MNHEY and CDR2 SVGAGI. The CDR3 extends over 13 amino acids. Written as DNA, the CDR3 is TGTGCCAGCAGTTTAATCGGCTCCTACGAGCAGTACTTC. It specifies CASSLIGSYEQYF.

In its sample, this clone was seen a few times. Written as DNA, the CDR3 is TGTGCCACCACAGGCCAGCGAGCAGGATACGAGCAGTACTTC. Amino acid sequence: CATTGQRAGYEQYF. The chain employs TRBV28 and TRBJ2-7; D might be TRBD1 (5 bases). The CDR3 has 14 amino acids. The germline V gene has CDR1 MDHEN and CDR2 SYDVKM. V lost 10 bases, J lost 4 bases, and 20 bases lay in between.

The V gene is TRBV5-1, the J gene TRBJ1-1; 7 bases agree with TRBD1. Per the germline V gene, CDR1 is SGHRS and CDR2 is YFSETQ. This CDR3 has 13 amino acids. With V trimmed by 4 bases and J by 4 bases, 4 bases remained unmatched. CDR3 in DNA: TGCGCCAGCAGCCGGGACAGTCTCACTGAAGCTTTCTTT. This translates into CASSRDSLTEAFF.

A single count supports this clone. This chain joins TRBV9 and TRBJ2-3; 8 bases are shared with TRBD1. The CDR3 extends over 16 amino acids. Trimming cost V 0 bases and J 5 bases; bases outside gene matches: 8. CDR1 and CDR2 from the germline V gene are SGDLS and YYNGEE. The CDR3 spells CASSVGAGGGVDTQYF. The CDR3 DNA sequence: TGTGCCAGCAGCGTAGGAGCAGGGGGCGGGGTAGATACGCAGTATTTT.

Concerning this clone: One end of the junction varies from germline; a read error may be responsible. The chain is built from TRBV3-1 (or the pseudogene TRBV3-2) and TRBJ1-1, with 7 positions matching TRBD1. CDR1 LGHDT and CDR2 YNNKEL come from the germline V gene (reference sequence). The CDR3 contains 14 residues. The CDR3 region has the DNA TGTGCCAGCAGCAAGACAGGGCGGAACGCTGAAGCTTTCTTT. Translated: CASSKTGRNAEAFF.

CDR3 sequence (DNA): TGTGCCAGCAGGACAGGGGCCACAGATACGCAGTATTTT. Residues: CASRTGATDTQYF. The rearrangement uses TRBV27 and TRBJ2-3, with 8 bases matching TRBD1. Per germline, CDR1 MNHEY and CDR2 SMNVEV (reference sequence). The CDR3 is 13 residues long. Trimming took 6 bases from V and 2 from J; bases not matched to a gene: 1.

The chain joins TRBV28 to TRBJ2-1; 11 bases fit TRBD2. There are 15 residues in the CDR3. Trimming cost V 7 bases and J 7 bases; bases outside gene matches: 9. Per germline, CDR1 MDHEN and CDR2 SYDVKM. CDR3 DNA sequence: TGTGCCAGCATCCTAGCGGGAGGCTCTAGGAATGAGCAGTTCTTC. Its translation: CASILAGGSRNEQFF.

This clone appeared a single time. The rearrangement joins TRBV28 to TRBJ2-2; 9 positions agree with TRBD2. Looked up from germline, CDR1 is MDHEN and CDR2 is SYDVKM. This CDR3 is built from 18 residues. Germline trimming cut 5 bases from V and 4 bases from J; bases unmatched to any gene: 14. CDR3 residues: CASSPTRLAGFITGELFF. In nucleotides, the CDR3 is TGTGCCAGCAGTCCAACCCGCCTAGCGGGGTTCATCACCGGGGAGCTGTTTTTT.

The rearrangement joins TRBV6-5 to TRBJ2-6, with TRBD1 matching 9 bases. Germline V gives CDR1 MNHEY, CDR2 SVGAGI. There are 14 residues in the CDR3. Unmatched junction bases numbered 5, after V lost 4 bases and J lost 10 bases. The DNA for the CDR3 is TGTGCCAGCAGTTTCCGGGACAGGGAAAACGTCCTGACTTTC. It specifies CASSFRDRENVLTF.

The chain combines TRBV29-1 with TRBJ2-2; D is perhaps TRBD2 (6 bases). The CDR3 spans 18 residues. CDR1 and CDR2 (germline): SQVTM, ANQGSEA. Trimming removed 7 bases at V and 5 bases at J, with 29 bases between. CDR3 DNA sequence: TGCAGCGCCCGGTCGTTCGAACTAGCTCCAGGGAGGACCGGGGAGCTGTTTTTT. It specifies CSARSFELAPGRTGELFF.

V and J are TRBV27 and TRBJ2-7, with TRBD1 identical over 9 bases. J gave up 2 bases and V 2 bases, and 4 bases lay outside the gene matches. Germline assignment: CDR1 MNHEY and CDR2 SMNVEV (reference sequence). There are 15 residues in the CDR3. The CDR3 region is CASSLAGTGPYEQYF. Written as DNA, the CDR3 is TGTGCCAGCAGTTTAGCCGGGACAGGGCCCTACGAGCAGTACTTC.

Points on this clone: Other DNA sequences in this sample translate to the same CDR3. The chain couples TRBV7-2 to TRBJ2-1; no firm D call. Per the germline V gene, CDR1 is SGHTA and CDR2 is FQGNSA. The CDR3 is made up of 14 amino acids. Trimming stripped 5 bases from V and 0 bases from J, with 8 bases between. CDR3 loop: CASSPGLSYNEQFF. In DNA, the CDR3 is TGTGCCAGCAGCCCGGGTCTCTCCTACAATGAGCAGTTCTTC.

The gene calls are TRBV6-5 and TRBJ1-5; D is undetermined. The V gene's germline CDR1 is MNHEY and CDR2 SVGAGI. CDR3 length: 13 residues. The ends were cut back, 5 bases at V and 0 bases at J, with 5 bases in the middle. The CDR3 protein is CASSPHSNQPQHF. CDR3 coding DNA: TGTGCCAGCAGTCCCCATAGCAATCAGCCCCAGCATTTT.

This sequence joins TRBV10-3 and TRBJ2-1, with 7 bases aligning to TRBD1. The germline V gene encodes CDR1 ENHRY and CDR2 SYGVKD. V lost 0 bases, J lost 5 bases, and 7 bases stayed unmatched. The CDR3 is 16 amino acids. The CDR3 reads CAISESVRQGNNEQFF. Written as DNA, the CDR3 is TGTGCCATCAGTGAGTCCGTACGACAGGGTAACAATGAGCAGTTCTTC.

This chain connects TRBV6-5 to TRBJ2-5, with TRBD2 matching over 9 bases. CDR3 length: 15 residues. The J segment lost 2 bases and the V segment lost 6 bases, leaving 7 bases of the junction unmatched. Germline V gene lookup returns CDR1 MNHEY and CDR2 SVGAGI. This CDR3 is CASRGGSGGQETQYF. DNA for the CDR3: TGTGCCAGCAGAGGGGGTAGCGGGGGTCAAGAGACCCAGTACTTC.

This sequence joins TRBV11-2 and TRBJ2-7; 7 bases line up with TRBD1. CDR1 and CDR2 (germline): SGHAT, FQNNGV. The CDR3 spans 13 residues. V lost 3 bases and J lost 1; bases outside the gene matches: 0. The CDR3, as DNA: TGTGCCAGCAGCTTGGACAGGTCCTACGAGCAGTACTTC. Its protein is CASSLDRSYEQYF.

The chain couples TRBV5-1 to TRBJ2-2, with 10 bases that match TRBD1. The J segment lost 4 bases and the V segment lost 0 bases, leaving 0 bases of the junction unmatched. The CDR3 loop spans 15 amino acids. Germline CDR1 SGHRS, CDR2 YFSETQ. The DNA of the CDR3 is TGCGCCAGCAGCTTGGGGACAGGGGGCACCGGGGAGCTGTTTTTT. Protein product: CASSLGTGGTGELFF.

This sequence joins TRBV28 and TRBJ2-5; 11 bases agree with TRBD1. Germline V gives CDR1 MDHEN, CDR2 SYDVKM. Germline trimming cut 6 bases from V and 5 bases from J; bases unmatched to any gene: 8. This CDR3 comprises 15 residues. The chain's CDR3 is CASSLDRGRVETQYF. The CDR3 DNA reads TGTGCCAGCAGCTTGGACAGGGGGCGTGTGGAGACCCAGTACTTC.

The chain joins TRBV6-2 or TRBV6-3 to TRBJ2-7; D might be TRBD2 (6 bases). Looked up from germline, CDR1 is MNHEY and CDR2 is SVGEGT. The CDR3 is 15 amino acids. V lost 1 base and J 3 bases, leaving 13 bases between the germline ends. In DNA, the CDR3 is TGTGCCAGCAGTTACTTCGGAGGGCTTCGCTACGAGCAGTACTTC. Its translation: CASSYFGGLRYEQYF.

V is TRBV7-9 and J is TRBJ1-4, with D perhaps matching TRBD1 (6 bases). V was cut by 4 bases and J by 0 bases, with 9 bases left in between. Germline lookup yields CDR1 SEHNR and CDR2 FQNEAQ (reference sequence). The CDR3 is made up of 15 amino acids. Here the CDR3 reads CASSWWTATNEKLFF. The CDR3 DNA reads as TGTGCCAGCAGCTGGTGGACAGCAACTAATGAAAAACTGTTTTTT.

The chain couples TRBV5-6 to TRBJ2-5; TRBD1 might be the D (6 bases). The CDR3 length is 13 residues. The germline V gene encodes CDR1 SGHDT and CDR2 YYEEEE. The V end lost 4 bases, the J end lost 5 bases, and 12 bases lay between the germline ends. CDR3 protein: CASSLVTGETQYF. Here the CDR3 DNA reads TGTGCCAGCAGCCTAGTAACAGGGGAGACCCAGTACTTC.

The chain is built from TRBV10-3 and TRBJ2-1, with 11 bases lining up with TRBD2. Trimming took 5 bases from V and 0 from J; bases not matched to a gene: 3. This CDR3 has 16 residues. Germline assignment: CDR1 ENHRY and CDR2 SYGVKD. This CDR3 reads CAISPTSGGSYNEQFF. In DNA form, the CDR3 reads TGTGCCATCAGTCCAACTAGCGGGGGCTCCTACAATGAGCAGTTCTTC.

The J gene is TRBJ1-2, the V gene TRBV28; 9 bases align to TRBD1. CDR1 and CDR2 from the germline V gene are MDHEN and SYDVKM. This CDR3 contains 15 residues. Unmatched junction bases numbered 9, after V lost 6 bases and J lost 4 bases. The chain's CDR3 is CASRLQGAGSYGYTF. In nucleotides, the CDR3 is TGTGCCAGCAGGCTACAGGGGGCAGGGAGCTATGGCTACACCTTC.

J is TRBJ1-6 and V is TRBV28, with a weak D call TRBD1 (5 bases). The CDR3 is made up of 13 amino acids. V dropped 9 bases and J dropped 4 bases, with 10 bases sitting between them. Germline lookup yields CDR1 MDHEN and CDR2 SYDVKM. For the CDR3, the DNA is TGTGCCAGTCAAGACAGATATAATTCACCCCTCCACTTT. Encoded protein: CASQDRYNSPLHF.

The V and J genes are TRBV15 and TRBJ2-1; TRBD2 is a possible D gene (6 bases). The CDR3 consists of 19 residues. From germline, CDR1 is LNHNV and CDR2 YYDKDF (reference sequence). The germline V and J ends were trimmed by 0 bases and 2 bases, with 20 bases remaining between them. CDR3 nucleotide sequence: TGTGCCACCAGCAGAGATCGTGGGAGGCCCCAGGGAACCTACAATGAGCAGTTCTTC. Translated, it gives CATSRDRGRPQGTYNEQFF.

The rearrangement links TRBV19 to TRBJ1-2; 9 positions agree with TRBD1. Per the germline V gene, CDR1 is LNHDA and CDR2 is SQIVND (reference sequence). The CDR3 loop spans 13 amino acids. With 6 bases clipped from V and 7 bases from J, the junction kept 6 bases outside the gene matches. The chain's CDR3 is CASRKQGAGGYTF. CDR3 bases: TGTGCCAGTAGAAAACAGGGGGCTGGTGGCTACACCTTC.

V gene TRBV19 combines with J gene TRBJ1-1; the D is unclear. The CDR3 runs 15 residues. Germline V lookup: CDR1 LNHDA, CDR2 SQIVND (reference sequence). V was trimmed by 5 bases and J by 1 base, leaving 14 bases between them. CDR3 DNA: TGTGCCAGTAGTGTCCCTCAGAAGTGGAACACTGAAGCTTTCTTT. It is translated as CASSVPQKWNTEAFF.

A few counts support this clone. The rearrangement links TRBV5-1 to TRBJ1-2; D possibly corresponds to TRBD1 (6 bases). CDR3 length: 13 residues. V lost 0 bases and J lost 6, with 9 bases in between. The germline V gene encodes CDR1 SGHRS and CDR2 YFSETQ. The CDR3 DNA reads TGCGCCAGCAGCTTGGTCCCAGGGGATGGCTACACCTTC. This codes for CASSLVPGDGYTF.